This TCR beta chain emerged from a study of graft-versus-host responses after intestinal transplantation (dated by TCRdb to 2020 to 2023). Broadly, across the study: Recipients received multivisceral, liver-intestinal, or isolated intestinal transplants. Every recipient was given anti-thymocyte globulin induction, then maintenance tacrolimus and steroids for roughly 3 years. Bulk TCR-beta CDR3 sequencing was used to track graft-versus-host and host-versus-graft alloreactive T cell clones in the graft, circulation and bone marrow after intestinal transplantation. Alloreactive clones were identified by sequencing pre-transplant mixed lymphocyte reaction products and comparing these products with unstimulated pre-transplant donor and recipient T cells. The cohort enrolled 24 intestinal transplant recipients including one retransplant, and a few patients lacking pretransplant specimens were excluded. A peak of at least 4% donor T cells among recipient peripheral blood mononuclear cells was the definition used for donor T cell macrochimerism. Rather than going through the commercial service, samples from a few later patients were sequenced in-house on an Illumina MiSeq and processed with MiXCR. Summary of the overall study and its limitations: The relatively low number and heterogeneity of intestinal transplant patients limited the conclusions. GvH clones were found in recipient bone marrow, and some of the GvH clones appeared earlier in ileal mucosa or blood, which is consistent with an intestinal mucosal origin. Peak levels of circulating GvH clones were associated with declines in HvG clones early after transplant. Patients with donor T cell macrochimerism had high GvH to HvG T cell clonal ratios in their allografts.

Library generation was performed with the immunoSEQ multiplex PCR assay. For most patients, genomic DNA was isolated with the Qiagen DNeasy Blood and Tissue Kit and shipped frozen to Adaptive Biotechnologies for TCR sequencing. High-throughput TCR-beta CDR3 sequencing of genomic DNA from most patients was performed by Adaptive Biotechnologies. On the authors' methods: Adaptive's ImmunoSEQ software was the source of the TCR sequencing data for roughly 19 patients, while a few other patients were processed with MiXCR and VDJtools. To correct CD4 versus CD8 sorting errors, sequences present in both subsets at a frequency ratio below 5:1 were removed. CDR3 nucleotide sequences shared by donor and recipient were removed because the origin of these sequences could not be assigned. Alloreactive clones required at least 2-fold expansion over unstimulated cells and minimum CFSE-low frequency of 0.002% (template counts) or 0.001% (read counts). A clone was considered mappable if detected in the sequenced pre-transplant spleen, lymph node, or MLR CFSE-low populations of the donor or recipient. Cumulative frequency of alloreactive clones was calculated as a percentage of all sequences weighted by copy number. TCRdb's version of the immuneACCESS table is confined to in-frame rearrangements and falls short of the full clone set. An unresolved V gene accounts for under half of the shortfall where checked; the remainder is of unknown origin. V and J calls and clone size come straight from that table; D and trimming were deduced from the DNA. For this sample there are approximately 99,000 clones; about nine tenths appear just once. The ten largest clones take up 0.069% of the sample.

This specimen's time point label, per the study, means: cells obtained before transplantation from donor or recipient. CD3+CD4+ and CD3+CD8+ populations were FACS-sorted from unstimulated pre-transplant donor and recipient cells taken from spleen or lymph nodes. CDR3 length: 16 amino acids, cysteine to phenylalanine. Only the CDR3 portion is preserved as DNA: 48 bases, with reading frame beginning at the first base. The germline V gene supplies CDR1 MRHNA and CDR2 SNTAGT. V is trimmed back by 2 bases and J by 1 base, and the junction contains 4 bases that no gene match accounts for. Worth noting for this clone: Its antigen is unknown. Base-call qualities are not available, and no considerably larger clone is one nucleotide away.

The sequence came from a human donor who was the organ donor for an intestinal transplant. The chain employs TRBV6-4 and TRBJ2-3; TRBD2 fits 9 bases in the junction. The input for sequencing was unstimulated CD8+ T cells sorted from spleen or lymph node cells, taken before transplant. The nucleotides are TGTGCCAGCAGTGACGAGGTAGCGGGGGGCACAGATACGCAGTATTTT. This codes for CASSDEVAGGTDTQYF.